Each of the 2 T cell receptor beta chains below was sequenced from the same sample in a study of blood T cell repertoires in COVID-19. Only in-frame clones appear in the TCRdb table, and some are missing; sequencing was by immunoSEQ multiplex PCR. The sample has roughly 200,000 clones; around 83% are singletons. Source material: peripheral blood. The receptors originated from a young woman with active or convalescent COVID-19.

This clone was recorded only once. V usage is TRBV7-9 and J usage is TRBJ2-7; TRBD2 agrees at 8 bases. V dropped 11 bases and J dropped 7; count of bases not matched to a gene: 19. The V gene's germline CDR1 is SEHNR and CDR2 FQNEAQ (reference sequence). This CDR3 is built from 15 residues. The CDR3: CAAREADTRGGEQYF. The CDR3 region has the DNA TGTGCCGCGCGGGAGGCCGATACTCGGGGAGGGGAGCAGTACTTC. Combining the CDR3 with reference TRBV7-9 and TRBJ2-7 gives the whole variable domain DTGVSQNPRHKITKRGQNVTFRCDPISEHNRLYWYRQTLGQGPEFLTYFQNEAQLEKSRLLSDRFSAERPKGSFSTLEIQRTEQGDSAMYLCAAREADTRGGEQYFGPGTRLTVT.

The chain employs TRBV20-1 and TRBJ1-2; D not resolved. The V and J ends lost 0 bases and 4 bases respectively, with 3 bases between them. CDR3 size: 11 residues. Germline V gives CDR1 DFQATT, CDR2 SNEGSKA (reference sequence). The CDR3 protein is CSARESYGYTF. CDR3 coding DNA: TGCAGTGCTAGAGAGAGCTATGGCTACACCTTC.